Below, one TCR beta chain is given with its context. Its antigen is still unknown. The sort gate was single viable CD3+CD4+CD8-CD45RO+ cells for memory CD4+ T cells. Repertoires were generated with immunoSEQ multiplex PCR, while TCRdb's copy carries only in-frame clones and drops some. The table records about 50,000 clones, about 79% of them present only once. The data were taken from a study of memory CD4+ T cells and cytomegalovirus serostatus. Overall study: Donors were healthy Belgian adults, several CMV seropositive and about two dozen seronegative. Notes on the study in general: Of under 200 reported CMV TCRbeta sequences, under 70 were found in memory CD4+ repertoires. Suggested: most of the CMV-linked TCR signature lies in CD4+ memory cells.

Germline loops: CDR1 SGHTA, CDR2 FQGNSA. V was clipped by 4 bases and J by 3 bases, with 4 bases between them. The CDR3 contains 12 residues. The J gene is TRBJ1-5, the V gene TRBV7-2; D gene ambiguous. This receptor was taken from an adult in good health and CMV-seronegative. Sequencing was performed on memory CD4+ T cells from blood. Written as DNA, the CDR3 is TGTGCCAGCAGCTCAGTCAATCAGCCCCAGCATTTT. This sequence encodes CASSSVNQPQHF.